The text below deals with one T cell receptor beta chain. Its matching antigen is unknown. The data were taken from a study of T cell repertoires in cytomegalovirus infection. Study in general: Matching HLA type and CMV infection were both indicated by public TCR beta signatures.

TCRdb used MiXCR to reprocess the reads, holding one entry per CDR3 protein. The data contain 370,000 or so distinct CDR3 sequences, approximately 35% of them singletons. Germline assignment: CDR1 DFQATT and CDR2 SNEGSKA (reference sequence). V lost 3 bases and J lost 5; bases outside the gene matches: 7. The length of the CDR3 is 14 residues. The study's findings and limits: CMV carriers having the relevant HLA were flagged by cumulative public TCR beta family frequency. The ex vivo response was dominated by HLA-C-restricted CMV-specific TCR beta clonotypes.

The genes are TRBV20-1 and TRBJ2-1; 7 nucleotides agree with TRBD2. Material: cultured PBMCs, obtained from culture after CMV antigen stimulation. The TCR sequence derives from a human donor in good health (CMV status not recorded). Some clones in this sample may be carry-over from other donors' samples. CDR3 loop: CSASGRVHNNEQFF. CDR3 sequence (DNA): TGCAGTGCTAGTGGGAGGGTACATAACAATGAGCAGTTCTTC.